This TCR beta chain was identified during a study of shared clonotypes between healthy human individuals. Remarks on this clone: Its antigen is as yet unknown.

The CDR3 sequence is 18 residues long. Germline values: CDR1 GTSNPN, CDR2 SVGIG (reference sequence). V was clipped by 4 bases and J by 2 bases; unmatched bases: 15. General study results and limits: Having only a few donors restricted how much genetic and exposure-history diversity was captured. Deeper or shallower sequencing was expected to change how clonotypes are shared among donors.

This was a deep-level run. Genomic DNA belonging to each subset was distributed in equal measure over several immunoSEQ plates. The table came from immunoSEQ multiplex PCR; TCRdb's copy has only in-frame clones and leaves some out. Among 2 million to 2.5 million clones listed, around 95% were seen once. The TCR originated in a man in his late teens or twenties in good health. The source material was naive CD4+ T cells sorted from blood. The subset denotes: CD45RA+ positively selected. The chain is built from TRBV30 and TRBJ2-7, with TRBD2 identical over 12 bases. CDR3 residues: CAWKRAGTSGFPPYEQYF. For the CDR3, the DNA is TGTGCCTGGAAACGGGCCGGGACTAGCGGGTTTCCTCCCTACGAGCAGTACTTC.